One and the same sample provided the 22 T cell receptor beta chains below, sequenced in a study of CD8+ T cells in alopecia areata listed by TCRdb under 2018. The time point label, read with the paper, signifies: baseline before oral tofacitinib. From alopecia areata patients, peripheral blood was collected along with lesional scalp punch biopsies. Libraries were built with the immunoSEQ multiplex PCR assay. For TCR sequencing, RNA was extracted from every sample and reverse transcribed into cDNA to serve as template. Held by TCRdb, this immuneACCESS table contains in-frame sequences only and omits some clones. Under half of the omission traces to an unresolved V gene where checked; the cause of the rest is unknown. This sample lists fewer than 20,000 clones; 60% to 80% were detected once. The top ten hold around 5.8% of the sample. Sequencing used skin, obtained at week 0. These receptor sequences come from a human donor with alopecia areata.

The V and J genes are TRBV11-2 and TRBJ2-7; 9 positions agree with TRBD1. V shed 3 bases and J 1 base; nucleotides not matched to a gene: 1. This CDR3 region has 14 residues. CDR1 is SGHAT, CDR2 FQNNGV, per germline. The CDR3 DNA reads TGTGCCAGCAGCTTCGACAGGGGGTCCTACGAGCAGTACTTC. Translated: CASSFDRGSYEQYF.

This clone has a single count. The rearrangement joins TRBV15 to TRBJ1-5; 10 nucleotides align to TRBD1. V lost 3 bases to trimming and J lost 5 bases; unmatched junction nucleotides: 13. The CDR3 totals 18 residues. Germline lookup yields CDR1 LNHNV and CDR2 YYDKDF (reference sequence). CDR3 loop: CATSSPLPGQGPDQPQHF. As DNA, the CDR3 is TGTGCCACCAGCAGCCCCCTCCCGGGACAGGGGCCCGATCAGCCCCAGCATTTT. Supplemented by reference TRBV15 and TRBJ1-5, the full variable domain reads DAMVIQNPRYQVTQFGKPVTLSCSQTLNHNVMYWYQQKSSQAPKLLFHYYDKDFNNEADTPDNFQSRRPNTSFCFLDIRSPGLGDTAMYLCATSSPLPGQGPDQPQHFGDGTRLSIL.

The V and J genes are TRBV7-9 and TRBJ2-3, with 7 bases lining up with TRBD2. Germline V gene data show CDR1 as SEHNR and CDR2 as FQNEAQ (reference sequence). The CDR3 is made up of 17 amino acids. J gave up 4 bases and V 4 bases, and 14 bases lay outside the gene matches. The CDR3 sequence: CASSSRLSAGLSDTQYF. Here the CDR3 DNA reads TGTGCCAGCAGCTCCCGCCTCTCAGCGGGGTTATCAGATACGCAGTATTTT.

The chain employs TRBV5-1 and TRBJ1-5, with D tentatively TRBD1 (6 bases). Germline V gives CDR1 SGHRS, CDR2 YFSETQ. This CDR3 is built from 15 residues. Deletions cut 1 base from V and 1 base from J, with 9 bases between. CDR3 sequence reads: CASSLTTGSNQPQHF. The CDR3 DNA reads as TGCGCCAGCAGCTTGACGACAGGAAGCAATCAGCCCCAGCATTTT.

The chain is built from TRBV6-1 and TRBJ2-1; a weak D match, TRBD2 (6 bases). The germline CDR1 and CDR2 sequences are MNHNS and SASEGT. The V and J ends lost 5 bases and 13 bases respectively, with 15 bases between them. CDR3 length: 12 amino acids. The CDR3 DNA follows: TGTGCCAGCAGTCCCCAGACTAGAGCTCAGTTCTTC. Translated: CASSPQTRAQFF.

V is TRBV2 and J is TRBJ2-7; the D is unclear. V shed 4 bases and J shed 7 bases, with 14 bases lying between them. CDR3 length: 13 residues. The germline V gene encodes CDR1 SNHLY and CDR2 FYNNEI. DNA for the CDR3: TGTGCCAGCAGTGTGTTTCTAGGAGAGGAGCAGTACTTC. This gives the protein CASSVFLGEEQYF.

This clone was found a few times. The chain is built from TRBV19 and TRBJ2-7; D gene ambiguous. V lost 5 bases and J lost 7, with 15 bases in between. Looked up from germline, CDR1 is LNHDA and CDR2 is SQIVND (reference sequence). This CDR3 has 13 amino acids. As DNA, the CDR3 is TGTGCCAGTAGTCCCTTCGCGTTCGAAGAGCAGTACTTC. It encodes CASSPFAFEEQYF. Combining the CDR3 with reference TRBV19 and TRBJ2-7 gives the whole variable domain DGGITQSPKYLFRKEGQNVTLSCEQNLNHDAMYWYRQDPGQGLRLIYYSQIVNDFQKGDIAEGYSVSREKKESFPLTVTSAQKNPTAFYLCASSPFAFEEQYFGPGTRLTVT.

This chain links TRBV7-2 with TRBJ2-4, with D unclear. The germline V gene encodes CDR1 SGHTA and CDR2 FQGNSA. V was cut by 2 bases and J by 1 base, with 9 bases left in between. The CDR3 length is 15 residues. The CDR3 spells CASSLSRMAKNIQYF. The CDR3, as DNA: TGTGCCAGCAGCTTATCCCGTATGGCCAAAAACATTCAGTACTTC.

The V and J genes are TRBV15 and TRBJ2-5; D tentatively reads TRBD1 or TRBD2 (5 bases each). Trimming stripped 0 bases from V and 11 bases from J, with 13 bases between. CDR1 and CDR2 from the germline V gene are LNHNV and YYDKDF (reference sequence). The CDR3 runs 13 residues. CDR3 sequence reads: CATSREERDPQYF. The CDR3 coding sequence is TGTGCCACCAGCAGAGAGGAACGGGACCCGCAGTACTTC.

The genes are TRBV5-4 and TRBJ2-5; tentatively, D is TRBD2 (7 bases). The CDR3 runs 15 residues. Germline V gives CDR1 SGHNT, CDR2 YYREEE (reference sequence). The germline V and J ends were trimmed by 5 bases and 2 bases, with 16 bases remaining between them. The CDR3 sequence: CASSLGGAGQETQYF. CDR3 bases: TGTGCCAGCAGTTTAGGGGGGGCCGGACAAGAGACCCAGTACTTC.

The chain links TRBV6-1 to TRBJ2-1; 7 nucleotides line up with TRBD2. The CDR3 spans 13 residues. Germline values: CDR1 MNHNS, CDR2 SASEGT. J was trimmed by 9 bases and V by 7 bases; bases with no gene match: 9. CDR3 DNA: TGTGCCAGCATCCATTATGGGGGGGGTGAGCAGTTCTTC. Amino acid sequence: CASIHYGGGEQFF.

The rearrangement links TRBV19 to TRBJ2-5; D remains ambiguous. CDR3 size: 11 residues. From germline, CDR1 is LNHDA and CDR2 SQIVND (reference sequence). V shed 8 bases and J shed 7 bases, with 11 bases lying between them. CDR3 nucleotides: TGTGCCAGTCGCCAGCTGGGGACCCAGTACTTC. Residues: CASRQLGTQYF.

The chain carries TRBV4-2 and TRBJ2-3, with a tentative D call TRBD1 (6 bases). Between the trimmed V and J ends, which lost 2 bases and 5 bases, there was a span of 11 bases. Germline assignment: CDR1 LGHNA and CDR2 YNFKEQ. The CDR3 is 14 amino acids. The CDR3 region has the DNA TGTGCCAGCAGCCAAAGGACAGATATAGATACGCAGTATTTT. Protein: CASSQRTDIDTQYF.

This clone was counted a few times. V usage is TRBV27 and J usage is TRBJ1-1; D is possibly TRBD1 (6 bases). Germline CDR1 and CDR2: MNHEY and SMNVEV (reference sequence). Deletions cut 3 bases from V and 3 bases from J, with 11 bases between. The CDR3 has 14 residues. The CDR3 region is CASSLTGGDTEAFF. In DNA form, the CDR3 reads TGTGCCAGCAGTTTGACAGGAGGCGACACTGAAGCTTTCTTT.

The V gene is TRBV13, the J gene TRBJ2-5; TRBD1 agrees at 8 bases. The CDR3 is made up of 17 amino acids. The trim removed 5 bases at V and 5 bases at J, leaving 16 bases unmatched. Germline assignment: CDR1 PRHDT and CDR2 FYEKMQ (reference sequence). The CDR3 bases are TGTGCCAGCAGCCCTCCTACAGGGGGATTCGGGGAGGAGACCCAGTACTTC. Translated, it gives CASSPPTGGFGEETQYF.

This clone has just one count. The chain combines TRBV27 with TRBJ1-2; 7 bases agree with TRBD1. The CDR3 loop spans 14 amino acids. Unmatched junction bases numbered 8, after V lost 5 bases and J lost 5 bases. The germline gives CDR1 MNHEY, CDR2 SMNVEV (reference sequence). The CDR3 DNA reads as TGTGCCAGCAGTCCCCCGGGACAGACGTATGGCTACACCTTC. This encodes CASSPPGQTYGYTF.

This clone was observed a few times. This rearrangement joins TRBV11-3 to TRBJ2-1; 8 positions agree with TRBD2. Trimming at V came to 6 bases and at J to 8 bases, leaving 9 bases not matched to a gene. Germline CDR1 SGHNT, CDR2 YENEEA. The CDR3 contains 14 residues. The CDR3 sequence: CASSSGLGVDEQFF. The CDR3 DNA reads TGTGCCAGCAGTTCGGGACTAGGGGTCGATGAGCAGTTCTTC.

The rearrangement links TRBV7-2 to TRBJ2-3; D could derive from TRBD1 or TRBD2 (5 bases each). CDR1 and CDR2 from the germline V gene are SGHTA and FQGNSA. Trimming took 2 bases from V and 5 from J, leaving 14 bases between them. The CDR3 is 15 amino acids. The CDR3 is CASSLSQGVIDTQYF. As DNA, the CDR3 is TGTGCCAGCAGCTTAAGTCAGGGAGTTATAGATACGCAGTATTTT. The full variable domain, its missing parts supplied by reference TRBV7-2 and TRBJ2-3, is GAGVSQSPSNKVTEKGKDVELRCDPISGHTALYWYRQSLGQGLEFLIYFQGNSAPDKSGLPSDRFSAERTGGSVSTLTIQRTQQEDSAVYLCASSLSQGVIDTQYFGPGTRLTVL.

The rearrangement uses TRBV10-2 and TRBJ2-1; TRBD2 aligns across 10 bases. The length of the CDR3 is 15 residues. From germline, CDR1 is WSHSY and CDR2 SAAADI. The trim removed 4 bases at V and 6 bases at J, leaving 6 bases unmatched. CDR3 in amino acids: CASSVSGGAGNEQFF. CDR3 DNA sequence: TGCGCCAGCAGTGTAAGCGGGGGGGCAGGCAATGAGCAGTTCTTC.

This clone came up once. The V call is TRBV7-2, the J call TRBJ2-3, with 10 positions matching TRBD2. This CDR3 has 15 residues. Germline lookup yields CDR1 SGHTA and CDR2 FQGNSA. The ends lost 4 bases at V and 4 bases at J; junction bases unmatched: 5. The CDR3 bases are TGTGCCAGCAGCTCAGCGGGGGGGCGATCAGATACGCAGTATTTT. It encodes CASSSAGGRSDTQYF. The full variable domain, its missing parts supplied by reference TRBV7-2 and TRBJ2-3, is GAGVSQSPSNKVTEKGKDVELRCDPISGHTALYWYRQSLGQGLEFLIYFQGNSAPDKSGLPSDRFSAERTGGSVSTLTIQRTQQEDSAVYLCASSSAGGRSDTQYFGPGTRLTVL.

The chain is built from TRBV11-1 and TRBJ2-3; 7 bases are shared with TRBD2. The CDR3 runs 16 residues. V trimming: 5 bases; J trimming: 2 bases; junction bases outside the gene matches: 10. Germline CDR1 is SGHAT and CDR2 is FQDESV (reference sequence). This CDR3 is CASSPRSSGDTDTQYF. The DNA for the CDR3 is TGTGCCAGCAGCCCTCGTTCCAGCGGGGACACAGATACGCAGTATTTT.

The chain combines TRBV4-3 with TRBJ2-2; 7 nucleotides agree with TRBD1. The CDR3 has 13 amino acids. Germline values: CDR1 LGHNA, CDR2 YSLEER. Unmatched junction bases numbered 0, after V lost 2 bases and J lost 6 bases. CDR3 DNA sequence: TGCGCCAGCAGCCAACAGGGGGCCGGGGAGCTGTTTTTT. Protein sequence: CASSQQGAGELFF.